This T cell receptor (beta chain) was sequenced in a study of cytomegalovirus exposure and HLA in healthy donors. Whole-study results and caveats: Most TCR sequences were uncommon, yet certain public TCRs appeared in many donors.

Repertoires were generated with immunoSEQ multiplex PCR, while TCRdb's copy carries only in-frame clones and drops some. The table records more than 200,000 clones, roughly 88% of them present only once. Of note for this clone: The target antigen is unknown.

CDR1 is SQVTM and CDR2 is ANQGSEA in the germline V gene. The CDR3 spans 14 residues. The ends were cut back, 6 bases at V and 1 base at J, with 15 bases in the middle. Sequenced: PBMCs. The chain joins TRBV29-1 to TRBJ1-1; D might be TRBD1 (6 bases). This clonotype was obtained from a woman aged 30 to 39 in good health and CMV-seronegative. As DNA, the CDR3 is TGCAGCGTAGGGGGTACAGTTACGAACACTGAAGCTTTCTTT. This gives the protein CSVGGTVTNTEAFF.